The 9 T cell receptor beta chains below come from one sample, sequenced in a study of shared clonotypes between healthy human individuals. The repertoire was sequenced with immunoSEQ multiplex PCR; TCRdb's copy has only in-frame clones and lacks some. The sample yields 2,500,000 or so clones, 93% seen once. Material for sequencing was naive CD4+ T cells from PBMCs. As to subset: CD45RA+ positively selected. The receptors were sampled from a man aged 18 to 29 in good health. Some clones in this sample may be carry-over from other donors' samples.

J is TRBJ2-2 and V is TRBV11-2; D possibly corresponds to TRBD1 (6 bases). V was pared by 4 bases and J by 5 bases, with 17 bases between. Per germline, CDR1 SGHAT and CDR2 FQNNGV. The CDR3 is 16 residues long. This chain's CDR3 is CASSSPGTTFTGELFF. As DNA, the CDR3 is TGTGCCAGCAGCTCCCCCGGGACAACTTTTACCGGGGAGCTGTTTTTT.

The CDR3: CASSLSLAGGHEQYF. The CDR3 nucleotides are TGTGCCAGCAGTTTGTCCCTGGCGGGAGGCCACGAGCAGTACTTC. The V call is TRBV2, the J call TRBJ2-7; 8 bases align to TRBD2. With V trimmed by 5 bases and J by 5 bases, 11 bases remained unmatched. The CDR3 is 15 amino acids. Germline loops: CDR1 SNHLY, CDR2 FYNNEI.

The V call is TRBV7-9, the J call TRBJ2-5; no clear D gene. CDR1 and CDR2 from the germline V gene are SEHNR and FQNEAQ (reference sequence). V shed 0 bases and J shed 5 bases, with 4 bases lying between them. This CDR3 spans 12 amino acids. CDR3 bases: TGTGCCAGCAGCTTAGCGGTGGAGACCCAGTACTTC. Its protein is CASSLAVETQYF.

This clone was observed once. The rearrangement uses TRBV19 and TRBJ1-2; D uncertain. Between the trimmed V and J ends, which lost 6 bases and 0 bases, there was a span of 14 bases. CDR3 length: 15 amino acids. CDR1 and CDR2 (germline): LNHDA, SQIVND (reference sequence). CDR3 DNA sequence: TGTGCCAGTAGCCGAGACCCCTCTTCTAACTATGGCTACACCTTC. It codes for CASSRDPSSNYGYTF.

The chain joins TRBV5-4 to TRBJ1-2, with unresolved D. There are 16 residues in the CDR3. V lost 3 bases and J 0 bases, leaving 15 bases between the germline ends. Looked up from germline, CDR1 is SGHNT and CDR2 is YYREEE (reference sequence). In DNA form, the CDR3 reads TGTGCCAGCAGCTACCCGGGGTCGGAAGCTAACTATGGCTACACCTTC. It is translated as CASSYPGSEANYGYTF.

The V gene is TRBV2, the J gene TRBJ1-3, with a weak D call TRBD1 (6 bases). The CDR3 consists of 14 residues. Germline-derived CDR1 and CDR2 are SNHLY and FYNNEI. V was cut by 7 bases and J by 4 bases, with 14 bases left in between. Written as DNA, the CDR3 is TGTGCCAGCAAGGCCCAGGGGACGGGAAACACCATATATTTT. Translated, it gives CASKAQGTGNTIYF.

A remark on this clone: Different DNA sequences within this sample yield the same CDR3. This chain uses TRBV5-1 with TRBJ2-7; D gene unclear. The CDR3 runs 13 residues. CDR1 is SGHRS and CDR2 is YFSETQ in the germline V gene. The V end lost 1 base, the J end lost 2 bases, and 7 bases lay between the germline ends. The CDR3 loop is CASSLSGAYEQYF. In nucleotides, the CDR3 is TGCGCCAGCAGCTTGTCAGGAGCCTACGAGCAGTACTTC.

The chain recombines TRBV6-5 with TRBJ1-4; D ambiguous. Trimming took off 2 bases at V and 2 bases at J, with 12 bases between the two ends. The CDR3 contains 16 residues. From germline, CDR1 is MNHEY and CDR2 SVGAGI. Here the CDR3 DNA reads TGTGCCAGCAGTTACAGGGTTAGAGGCACTAATGAAAAACTGTTTTTT. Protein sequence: CASSYRVRGTNEKLFF.

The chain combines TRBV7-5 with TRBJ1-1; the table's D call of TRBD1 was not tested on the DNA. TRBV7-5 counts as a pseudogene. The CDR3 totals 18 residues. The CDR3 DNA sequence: TGTGTCAGAAGCCCACGAACGCAGTCCGGGACAGGGAACACTGAAGCTTTCTTT. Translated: CVRSPRTQSGTGNTEAFF.